Listed here are 16 T cell receptor beta chains from one sample, sequenced in a study of blood T cell repertoires in COVID-19. Some clones are missing from TCRdb's copy, which holds only in-frame ones; the method was immunoSEQ multiplex PCR. Of hundreds of thousands of clones listed, about 90% are singletons. The sequenced sample was peripheral blood. The receptors shown here come from a woman in her twenties or thirties with COVID-19, enrolled during active disease.

The rearrangement joins TRBV11-3 to TRBJ2-7, with a tentative D call TRBD1 (5 bases). Trimming removed 3 bases from V and 3 bases from J, with 15 bases in between. The germline gives CDR1 SGHNT, CDR2 YENEEA. The CDR3 has 15 amino acids. The CDR3 region has the DNA TGTGCCAGCAGCTTTAAGATAGGACAAAACTACGAGCAGTACTTC. It codes for CASSFKIGQNYEQYF.

V is TRBV9 and J is TRBJ2-5, with D maybe TRBD1 (5 bases). The V end lost 0 bases, the J end lost 5 bases, and 11 bases lay between the germline ends. The germline gives CDR1 SGDLS, CDR2 YYNGEE. This CDR3 has 14 amino acids. The CDR3 nucleotides are TGTGCCAGCAGCGTAGAGGGGTTGCGGGAGACCCAGTACTTC. This codes for CASSVEGLRETQYF.

The CDR3 region is CASSLGSGAPSGNTIYF. In nucleotides, the CDR3 is TGTGCCAGCAGCTTGGGTTCTGGGGCTCCCTCTGGAAACACCATATATTTT. V and J are TRBV5-6 and TRBJ1-3; a possible D gene is TRBD1 (5 bases). CDR3 length: 17 residues. Germline CDR1 SGHDT, CDR2 YYEEEE. Between the trimmed V and J ends, which lost 0 bases and 0 bases, there was a span of 13 bases.

V and J are TRBV6-1 and TRBJ1-2; 7 bases agree with TRBD1. Trimming at V came to 5 bases and at J to 7 bases, leaving 13 bases not matched to a gene. Germline V gene data show CDR1 as MNHNS and CDR2 as SASEGT. The CDR3 covers 15 residues. In DNA form, the CDR3 reads TGTGCCAGCAGTCCAAGCGTAGGGGGCGCGAGTGGCTACACCTTC. Translating it yields CASSPSVGGASGYTF.

The CDR3 DNA reads as TGTGCCAGCTCACCGGACAGGGGAAGGGGCAATCAGCCCCAGCATTTT. It specifies CASSPDRGRGNQPQHF. The chain employs TRBV18 and TRBJ1-5; 9 bases fit TRBD1. The V and J ends lost 3 bases and 2 bases, in that order; junction bases with no gene match: 5. The germline CDR1 and CDR2 sequences are KGHSH and LQKENI. The CDR3 contains 16 residues.

This clone is a singleton in its sample. The CDR3 DNA sequence: TGTGCCAGCAGCCACCTTTTAGCGGGGGGGTTCAATGAGCAGTTCTTC. Translation gives CASSHLLAGGFNEQFF. This chain connects TRBV4-2 to TRBJ2-1; 11 bases fit TRBD2. Germline V gene sequence: CDR1 LGHNA, CDR2 YNFKEQ. The length of the CDR3 is 16 residues. Germline trimming cut 3 bases from V and 6 bases from J; bases unmatched to any gene: 7.

The chain joins TRBV7-2 to TRBJ2-7; weak D call: TRBD2 (6 bases). The CDR3 is 16 residues long. Trimming pared 1 base from V and 4 bases from J, leaving 17 bases between. CDR1 and CDR2 from the germline V gene are SGHTA and FQGNSA. The CDR3 nucleotides are TGTGCCAGCAGCTTAGTGCCGCGGGAACAGTGGTACGAGCAGTACTTC. Protein: CASSLVPREQWYEQYF.

This chain connects TRBV5-1 to TRBJ2-1; perhaps TRBD2 as D (5 bases). V lost 0 bases to trimming and J lost 5 bases, with 9 bases between them. The CDR3 consists of 14 residues. CDR1 is SGHRS and CDR2 is YFSETQ in the germline V gene. The CDR3 DNA sequence: TGCGCCAGCAGCTTGGAGGCTAGCAACAATGAGCAGTTCTTC. Translation: CASSLEASNNEQFF.

V gene TRBV4-1 combines with J gene TRBJ1-6; 7 bases match TRBD1. The germline V gene has CDR1 MGHRA and CDR2 YSYEKL. The CDR3 extends over 16 amino acids. V shed 5 bases and J 8 bases; nucleotides not matched to a gene: 12. The CDR3 DNA sequence: TGCGCCAGCAGCATCCGGGACAGAGGGCTTGATTCACCCCTCCACTTT. It translates to CASSIRDRGLDSPLHF.

This chain connects TRBV4-1 to TRBJ2-5, with 11 nucleotides matching TRBD2. Germline CDR1 reads MGHRA; CDR2 reads YSYEKL. The V and J ends lost 0 bases and 3 bases, in that order; junction bases with no gene match: 18. This CDR3 is 21 amino acids long. CDR3 coding DNA: TGCGCCAGCAGCCAAGATTCAATACTAGCGGGGGTCTGGGGAAACGAAGAGACCCAGTACTTC. Residues: CASSQDSILAGVWGNEETQYF.

The genes are TRBV18 and TRBJ1-5; tentative D call: TRBD1 (5 bases). V gave up 3 bases and J gave up 4 bases, with 10 bases separating them. This CDR3 contains 14 residues. Germline CDR1 and CDR2: KGHSH and LQKENI. In DNA, the CDR3 is TGTGCCAGCTCACCCTCTGGGGGGAATCAGCCCCAGCATTTT. Protein: CASSPSGGNQPQHF.

The V and J genes are TRBV7-8 and TRBJ1-2; D might be TRBD1 (6 bases). The ends were cut back, 5 bases at V and 5 bases at J, with 12 bases in the middle. The germline V gene encodes CDR1 SGHVS and CDR2 FQNEAQ. This CDR3 contains 13 residues. This chain's CDR3 is CASSPDRIYGYTF. Here the CDR3 DNA reads TGTGCCAGCAGCCCGGACAGAATATATGGCTACACCTTC.

The J gene is TRBJ2-3, the V gene TRBV4-2, with D possibly matching TRBD2 (6 bases). Germline assignment: CDR1 LGHNA and CDR2 YNFKEQ. The CDR3 is 14 amino acids. Trimming shortened V by 1 base and J by 6 bases, and 11 bases separated the two germline ends. CDR3 coding DNA: TGTGCCAGCAGCCAAGTCTCCCGGGGGGATACGCAGTATTTT. This codes for CASSQVSRGDTQYF.

This sequence joins TRBV2 and TRBJ1-4, with D unresolved. Between the trimmed V and J ends, which lost 0 bases and 11 bases, there was a span of 10 bases. Germline CDR1 is SNHLY and CDR2 is FYNNEI. The CDR3 has 13 residues. CDR3 DNA sequence: TGTGCCAGCAGTGAAGCGCTAGGTGAGAAACTGTTTTTT. It specifies CASSEALGEKLFF.

This chain links TRBV5-1 with TRBJ2-1, with 7 bases matching TRBD2. CDR3 length: 15 residues. Trimming cost V 5 bases and J 4 bases; bases outside gene matches: 9. Germline V gives CDR1 SGHRS, CDR2 YFSETQ. CDR3 nucleotides: TGCGCCAGCAGTCCTCGAGCGGGGCAATACAATGAGCAGTTCTTC. Translating it yields CASSPRAGQYNEQFF.

This chain connects TRBV28 to TRBJ2-5; a possible D gene is TRBD2 (6 bases). This CDR3 comprises 14 residues. V was trimmed by 3 bases and J by 4 bases, leaving 12 bases between them. From germline, CDR1 is MDHEN and CDR2 SYDVKM. CDR3 sequence reads: CASSFQGGAETQYF. The CDR3 region has the DNA TGTGCCAGCAGTTTCCAGGGCGGGGCAGAGACCCAGTACTTC.